Listed here are 10 T cell receptor beta chains from one sample, sequenced in a study of chemoradiotherapy in HPV16-positive cancers. Produced via immunoSEQ multiplex PCR; TCRdb's table is partial and in-frame only. The sample holds just over 7,500 clones, about 80% seen once. The specimen comprised blood, sampled from a patient who underwent chemoradiotherapy. Receptors were obtained from a human donor with HPV-associated anogenital cancer.

The chain is built from TRBV5-1 and TRBJ2-1; D ambiguous. Deletions cut 4 bases from V and 5 bases from J, with 13 bases between. Germline CDR1 and CDR2: SGHRS and YFSETQ. The CDR3 is 14 residues long. CDR3 nucleotides: TGCGCCAGCAGCGCATACAGAGATAACAATGAGCAGTTCTTC. This encodes CASSAYRDNNEQFF.

The V gene is TRBV10-3, the J gene TRBJ2-1; a weak D match, TRBD2 (6 bases). V lost 0 bases and J 0 bases, leaving 6 bases between the germline ends. CDR1 is ENHRY, CDR2 SYGVKD, per germline. The CDR3 sequence is 15 residues long. CDR3 in amino acids: CAISESGGSYNEQFF. In DNA, the CDR3 is TGTGCCATCAGTGAGTCGGGGGGCTCCTACAATGAGCAGTTCTTC.

The rearrangement joins TRBV7-2 to TRBJ1-2, with 7 nucleotides matching TRBD1. The trim removed 2 bases at V and 2 bases at J, leaving 8 bases unmatched. Germline assignment: CDR1 SGHTA and CDR2 FQGNSA. The CDR3 length is 16 residues. Here the CDR3 DNA reads TGTGCCAGCAGCTTAAGGGCGACAGGGATAAACTATGGCTACACCTTC. It translates to CASSLRATGINYGYTF.

The gene calls are TRBV5-8 and TRBJ2-3; D gene unclear. CDR1 and CDR2 (germline): SGHTS, YDEGEE. The V end was cut by 7 bases, the J end by 0 bases, with 24 bases between. This CDR3 has 18 amino acids. The CDR3, as DNA: TGTGCCAGCCCACTTGGGTTTAGCTTATACCCTAGCACAGATACGCAGTATTTT. Translating it yields CASPLGFSLYPSTDTQYF.

This sequence joins TRBV10-3 and TRBJ2-3, with TRBD2 identical over 10 bases. The V gene's germline CDR1 is ENHRY and CDR2 SYGVKD. Trimming at V came to 2 bases and at J to 6 bases, leaving 8 bases not matched to a gene. There are 16 residues in the CDR3. CDR3 amino acids: CAISEQSGGAGDTQYF. The CDR3 DNA is TGTGCCATCAGTGAGCAAAGCGGGGGGGCCGGCGATACGCAGTATTTT.

The rearrangement joins TRBV28 to TRBJ1-5; D is perhaps TRBD1 (6 bases). V lost 2 bases, J lost 7 bases, and 15 bases lay in between. Per germline, CDR1 MDHEN and CDR2 SYDVKM. The CDR3 runs 15 residues. The CDR3 DNA reads TGTGCCAGCAGTTTAAAGGCCAGGGGTATACAGCCCCAGCATTTT. Residues: CASSLKARGIQPQHF.

This chain links TRBV19 with TRBJ2-3; D unresolved. This CDR3 has 10 residues. The V end was cut by 8 bases, the J end by 6 bases, with 6 bases between. From germline, CDR1 is LNHDA and CDR2 SQIVND (reference sequence). CDR3 sequence (DNA): TGTGCCAGTTCCAGGGATACGCAGTATTTT. This sequence encodes CASSRDTQYF.

This clone was seen a handful of times. The rearrangement links TRBV11-2 to TRBJ1-2; no firm D call. The CDR3 runs 14 residues. Germline CDR1 is SGHAT and CDR2 is FQNNGV. V was shortened by 5 bases and J by 2 bases, with 12 bases between the two germline ends. CDR3 sequence reads: CASSPLFPNYGYTF. The CDR3 region has the DNA TGTGCCAGCAGCCCCCTTTTCCCAAACTATGGCTACACCTTC.

The chain couples TRBV27 to TRBJ2-3; tentatively, D is TRBD1 or TRBD2 (6 bases each). Trimming took off 1 base at V and 3 bases at J, with 11 bases between the two ends. The germline V gene has CDR1 MNHEY and CDR2 SMNVEV (reference sequence). CDR3 length equals 15 residues. CDR3 sequence (DNA): TGTGCCAGCAGTTTATGGGGGGCTGGTACAGATACGCAGTATTTT. It encodes CASSLWGAGTDTQYF.

DNA for the CDR3: TGTGCCAGCAGCTTAGTAACCGAGTCTCTTGCTGGCTACACCTTC. Protein product: CASSLVTESLAGYTF. The V gene is TRBV7-8, the J gene TRBJ1-2; D gene unclear. The CDR3 sequence is 15 residues long. V lost 1 base and J 7 bases, leaving 16 bases between the germline ends. From germline, CDR1 is SGHVS and CDR2 FQNEAQ.